Listed below are T cell receptor beta chains from one sample, sequenced in a study of T cell responses to AZD1222 COVID-19 vaccine. Data came from immunoSEQ multiplex PCR; TCRdb stores just in-frame clones and leaves some out. The sample includes around 150,000 clones, 92% of them seen just once. Sequenced here: peripheral blood, sampled 28 days after the second AZD1222 dose. Receptor source: an adult who received the AZD1222 COVID-19 vaccine. Each CDR3 is given with its conserved first and last residue. A D gene is named only where the DNA matches it firmly. Rows may omit the clone size; those that give it use once, few, many or a size class.

TRBJ1-4,-,-,TRBV18,TGTGCCAGCTCACCACAGGGAAATAGTGAAGAAAAACTGTTTTTT,CASSPQGNSEEKLFF
TRBJ1-2,TRBD1,-,TRBV9,TGTGCCAGCAGCGTAGAGACAGGGACCTTACCCTATGGCTACACCTTC,CASSVETGTLPYGYTF
TRBJ1-1,TRBD1,-,TRBV4-2,TGTGCCAGCAGCCAGTGGGACAGGAGAAACACTGAAGCTTTCTTT,CASSQWDRRNTEAFF
TRBJ1-1,-,few,TRBV19,TGTGCCAGTAATGTATGGGGGAGGGACACTGAAGCTTTCTTT,CASNVWGRDTEAFF
TRBJ2-4,-,-,TRBV4-2,TGTGCCAGCAGCCAAGATCAGGGGGGGGGCAAAAACATTCAGTACTTC,CASSQDQGGGKNIQYF
TRBJ1-2,TRBD1,-,TRBV5-5,TGTGCCAGCAGCTTGTCAGCACAGGGGGCTGATGGCTACACCTTC,CASSLSAQGADGYTF
TRBJ2-7,-,-,TRBV7-9,TGTGCCAGCAGCTTACGCGGCAGTCCCGAGAGGGAGCAGTACTTC,CASSLRGSPEREQYF
TRBJ1-2,-,-,TRBV28,TGTGCCAGCAGTTTATTGGCAGCGAACTATGGCTACACCTTC,CASSLLAANYGYTF
TRBJ1-2,-,-,TRBV30,TGTGCCTGGAGTGTTAGCAGGGGTTATGGCTACACCTTC,CAWSVSRGYGYTF
TRBJ2-3,-,-,TRBV4-1,TGCGCCAGCAGCCATCCAGCCGAAGATACGCAGTATTTT,CASSHPAEDTQYF
TRBJ1-5,-,once,TRBV10-1,TGCGCCAGCTTCCGTAGTCAGCCCCAGCATTTT,CASFRSQPQHF
TRBJ1-1,TRBD1,-,TRBV6-1,TGTGCCAGCAGTGAAGAGGGAGGGGGCCGGGGATTGATTGAAGCTTTCTTT,CASSEEGGGRGLIEAFF
TRBJ1-1,-,-,TRBV12-5,TGTGCTAGTGGTTTGCCACACCAGGGGAACACTGAAGCTTTCTTT,CASGLPHQGNTEAFF
TRBJ2-7,-,-,TRBV5-4,TGTGCCAGCAGCTTTCAGGACAGAGTCTACGAGCAGTACTTC,CASSFQDRVYEQYF
TRBJ2-1,-,-,TRBV5-1,TGCGCCAGCAGCCTCCTCGACAACAATGAGCAGTTCTTC,CASSLLDNNEQFF
TRBJ2-2,TRBD1,-,TRBV19,TGTGCCAGTAGTCAACAGGGGGCGTCCGGGGAGCTGTTTTTT,CASSQQGASGELFF
TRBJ1-3,-,-,TRBV28,TGTGCCAGCAGTTTGGGCAGGGAGAACACCATATATTTT,CASSLGRENTIYF
TRBJ2-2,-,-,TRBV2,TGTGCCAGCAGTGGCCCCGGTCGACAGGTTTTGACCGGGGAGCTGTTTTTT,CASSGPGRQVLTGELFF
TRBJ2-1,-,-,TRBV7-3,TGTGCCAGCAGCCCGCTAGCGTTGAGCTCCTACAATGAGCAGTTCTTC,CASSPLALSSYNEQFF
TRBJ2-1,TRBD2,-,TRBV18,TGTGCCAGCTCACTCCAGCTAGCGGGAGTCGGCAATGAGCAGTTCTTC,CASSLQLAGVGNEQFF
TRBJ2-2,TRBD2,-,TRBV7-7,TGTGCTAGCAGCTCTAGACTAGCGGGAGGTGGCGGGGAGCTGTTTTTT,CASSSRLAGGGGELFF
TRBJ2-1,-,few,TRBV6-6,TGTGCCAGCAGTCTCACTAGCAACTATGAGCAGTTCTTC,CASSLTSNYEQFF
TRBJ1-5,-,-,TRBV28,TGTGCCAGCAGTTTGATGGGGAGGGTCAGCAATCAGCCCCAGCATTTT,CASSLMGRVSNQPQHF
TRBJ1-1,TRBD1,-,TRBV19,TGTGCCAGTGATACAGGGGTTTACACTGAAGCTTTCTTT,CASDTGVYTEAFF
TRBJ2-7,TRBD1,-,TRBV10-3,TGTGCCATCTCGACAGGGGGCTTCTACGAGCAGTACTTC,CAISTGGFYEQYF
TRBJ2-7,-,-,TRBV19,TGTGCCAGTAGCCCCTGGACGCTAGGAGTCTACGAGCAGTACTTC,CASSPWTLGVYEQYF
TRBJ2-1,-,-,TRBV19,TGTGCCAGTAGTATGGGGGGCTCCTACAATGAGCAGTTCTTC,CASSMGGSYNEQFF
TRBJ1-1,-,-,TRBV5-4,TGTGCCAGCAGCTTGTTTAGGGATGACACTGAAGCTTTCTTT,CASSLFRDDTEAFF
TRBJ2-3,-,-,TRBV4-1,TGCGCCAGCAAAAGGTCGGGGACGGACAGCACAGATACGCAGTATTTT,CASKRSGTDSTDTQYF
TRBJ2-7,-,-,TRBV3-1/TRBV3-2,TGTGCCAGCAGCCAGGGGAGGACCGGCTCCTACGAGCAGTACTTC,CASSQGRTGSYEQYF
TRBJ1-2,-,-,TRBV3-1/TRBV3-2,TGTGCCAGCAGCCAAGGGGCTGGGAAGGGAGGTGGCTACACCTTC,CASSQGAGKGGGYTF
TRBJ1-1,-,-,TRBV5-1,TGCGCCAGCAGCTCGCGGCCTACCGGGGAAGCTTTCTTT,CASSSRPTGEAFF
TRBJ1-4,-,-,TRBV4-3,TGCGCCAGCAGCCGTGAATGGGGGACTAATGAAAAACTGTTTTTT,CASSREWGTNEKLFF
TRBJ1-6,TRBD1,-,TRBV19,TGTGCCAGTAGTATAGTGGGGACAGGTAATTCACCCCTCCACTTT,CASSIVGTGNSPLHF
TRBJ1-6,TRBD1,-,TRBV28,TGTGCCAGCAGACGGACAGGGGAAAATTCACCCCTCCACTTT,CASRRTGENSPLHF
TRBJ2-6,-,-,TRBV11-3,TGTGCCAGCAGCCCCGCTGCGGGGGCCAACGTCCTGACTTTC,CASSPAAGANVLTF
TRBJ1-3,-,-,TRBV15,TGTGCCACCAGCAGAGATCACCCGGGGGCTTTAGGAAACACCATATATTTT,CATSRDHPGALGNTIYF
TRBJ1-2,TRBD1,-,TRBV5-4,TGTGCCAGCAGCTCCGACAGGGCGGGCTATGGCTACACCTTC,CASSSDRAGYGYTF
TRBJ1-2,-,-,TRBV30,TGTGCCTGGAGTAGCTGGACAACGTATGGCTACACCTTC,CAWSSWTTYGYTF
TRBJ1-2,-,-,TRBV4-2,TGTGCCAGCAGCCAAGGGGTCCAGGGGTCCCCACAGGGCGTCCCTTATGGCTACACCTTC,CASSQGVQGSPQGVPYGYTF
TRBJ2-5,TRBD1,once,TRBV10-1,TGCGCCAGCAGTGAACCGGGACAGGGGAACCAAGAGACCCAGTACTTC,CASSEPGQGNQETQYF
TRBJ2-3,-,-,TRBV2,TGTGCCAGCACTTCCGTACAACCCCCAGATACGCAGTATTTT,CASTSVQPPDTQYF
TRBJ2-7,-,-,TRBV5-1,TGCGCCAGCAGCCTGACAGGATTTAAGTACGAGCAGTACTTC,CASSLTGFKYEQYF
TRBJ1-1,TRBD1,-,TRBV5-4,TGTGCCAGCAGCCCGGGGGGACAGGGACCAATAACGAACACTGAAGCTTTCTTT,CASSPGGQGPITNTEAFF
TRBJ1-5,-,-,TRBV28,TGTGCCAGCGGGACCCCTCGGGGCAATCAGCCCCAGCATTTT,CASGTPRGNQPQHF
TRBJ1-3,-,-,TRBV7-2,TGTGCCAGCAGCTTAGGGGGCGGGGTTCAGTACGGAAACACCATATATTTT,CASSLGGGVQYGNTIYF
TRBJ1-1,-,-,TRBV6-6,TGTGCCAGCAGCCCCCAGAAAACCGGGGCAAATACTTGGCCCGTCAACACTGAAGCTTTCTTT,CASSPQKTGANTWPVNTEAFF